Below, 20 T cell receptor beta chains from the same sample are listed, as sequenced in a study of T cell repertoires in cytomegalovirus infection. TCRdb called the reads again in MiXCR, with one record for every CDR3 protein. Here the sample spans just under 500,000 distinct CDR3 sequences, 33% being singletons. Antigens of these TCRs are unknown. The sequenced sample was cultured PBMCs, obtained from culture after CMV antigen stimulation. The receptors derive from a human donor in good health (CMV status not recorded). Some clones in this sample may be carry-over from other donors' samples.

This clonotype appeared many times. The CDR3 DNA reads TGTGCCAGCAGCTTAGAGGACGGGGCCCCCCAGCATTTT. As protein: CASSLEDGAPQHF. V is TRBV7-2 and J is TRBJ1-5; D is perhaps TRBD1 (5 bases). Germline values: CDR1 SGHTA, CDR2 FQGNSA. CDR3 size: 13 residues. Trimming removed 1 base at V and 10 bases at J, with 11 bases between.

This clonotype occurred a few times. This sequence joins TRBV4-2 and TRBJ1-2; TRBD1 might be the D (6 bases). The CDR3 consists of 16 residues. Germline loops: CDR1 LGHNA, CDR2 YNFKEQ. V was shortened by 3 bases and J by 4 bases, with 18 bases between the two germline ends. Written as DNA, the CDR3 is TGTGCCAGCAGCCAGATTACAGGGACCCACCGCTATGGCTACACCTTC. This gives the protein CASSQITGTHRYGYTF.

This clonotype came up many times. This sequence joins TRBV28 and TRBJ2-5; D is possibly TRBD1 (5 bases). Trimming took 8 bases from V and 7 from J, leaving 20 bases between them. Germline V CDR1 and CDR2: MDHEN, SYDVKM. The CDR3 is 14 residues long. The chain's CDR3 is CASDLGTGRMTQYF. The DNA for the CDR3 is TGTGCCAGCGACCTCGGCACAGGCCGGATGACCCAGTACTTC.

At least ten counts were recorded for this clonotype. CDR3 residues: CASSFSPLLGEAFF. CDR3 coding DNA: TGTGCCAGCAGCTTTTCCCCCCTATTAGGTGAAGCTTTCTTT. This rearrangement joins TRBV7-6 to TRBJ1-1; D is unresolved. CDR3 length: 14 residues. Germline V gene lookup returns CDR1 SGHVS and CDR2 FNYEAQ. Trimming removed 3 bases from V and 7 bases from J, with 15 bases in between.

In this sample, this clonotype turned up many times. This chain connects TRBV7-8 to TRBJ1-2; 9 bases agree with TRBD1. The CDR3 consists of 15 residues. Germline-derived CDR1 and CDR2 are SGHVS and FQNEAQ. After removal of 5 bases from V and 7 bases from J, the junction contained 11 bases not matched to a gene. The CDR3 region is CASSPPGTGRSGYTF. CDR3 nucleotides: TGTGCCAGCAGCCCCCCCGGGACAGGGAGGTCTGGCTACACCTTC.

The chain links TRBV7-2 to TRBJ2-7; the match to TRBD2 covers 7 bases. After removal of 2 bases from V and 4 bases from J, the junction contained 8 bases not matched to a gene. Per the germline V gene, CDR1 is SGHTA and CDR2 is FQGNSA. CDR3 size: 15 residues. The CDR3 region is CASSLQAGPRYEQYF. The DNA of the CDR3 is TGTGCCAGCAGCTTACAAGCGGGACCTCGATACGAGCAGTACTTC.

The chain has TRBV4-3 and TRBJ1-3; D is uncertain. The CDR3 totals 17 residues. Germline CDR1 reads LGHNA; CDR2 reads YSLEER. The ends were cut back, 0 bases at V and 2 bases at J, with 14 bases in the middle. The CDR3 DNA is TGCGCCAGCAGCCAAGATCTGGTCCGAAGTCCTGGAAACACCATATATTTT. This gives the protein CASSQDLVRSPGNTIYF.

This clonotype occurred a few times. The chain is built from TRBV14 and TRBJ1-3; D gene uncertain. The CDR3 sequence is 14 residues long. V was clipped by 5 bases and J by 0 bases, with 8 bases between them. Germline V CDR1 and CDR2: SGHDN, FVKESK. The CDR3 protein is CASSVRLSGNTIYF. The CDR3 bases are TGTGCCAGCAGCGTTCGACTCTCTGGAAACACCATATATTTT.

This clonotype was counted between two and nine times. The genes are TRBV28 and TRBJ2-1; 8 positions match TRBD2. This CDR3 comprises 13 residues. V gave up 3 bases and J gave up 9 bases; unmatched junction bases: 4. From germline, CDR1 is MDHEN and CDR2 SYDVKM. Written as DNA, the CDR3 is TGTGCCAGCAGTTTTCCGCGGGAGGTTGAGCAGTTCTTC. Its translation is CASSFPREVEQFF. Full variable domain (outside the CDR3, taken from reference TRBV28 and TRBJ2-1): DVKVTQSSRYLVKRTGEKVFLECVQDMDHENMFWYRQDPGLGLRLIYFSYDVKMKEKGDIPEGYSVSREKKERFSLILESASTNQTSMYLCASSFPREVEQFFGPGTRLTVL.

This clonotype was found many times. The chain links TRBV7-2 to TRBJ2-5; D gene unclear. CDR3 size: 14 residues. With 0 bases removed from V and 4 bases from J, the gap between germline ends came to 9 bases. Per germline, CDR1 SGHTA and CDR2 FQGNSA. The CDR3 spells CASSLAPRRETQYF. The CDR3 DNA sequence: TGTGCCAGCAGCTTAGCGCCGCGTCGAGAGACCCAGTACTTC.

This sequence joins TRBV7-6 and TRBJ1-1, with D uncertain. With 2 bases removed from V and 1 base from J, the gap between germline ends came to 8 bases. The CDR3 has 14 residues. Germline CDR1 is SGHVS and CDR2 is FNYEAQ. DNA for the CDR3: TGTGCCAGCAGCTTATTTCAAACGAACACTGAAGCTTTCTTT. Translated, it gives CASSLFQTNTEAFF.

This chain joins TRBV6-2 or TRBV6-3 and TRBJ1-1, with a weak D call TRBD1 (5 bases). Germline lookup yields CDR1 MNHEY and CDR2 SVGEGT. Trimming removed 5 bases at V and 8 bases at J, with 12 bases between. CDR3 size: 12 residues. The CDR3 region has the DNA TGTGCCAGCAGTGGACGGGGGGACGAAGCTTTCTTT. Its translation: CASSGRGDEAFF.

This clonotype came up many times. The chain employs TRBV7-2 and TRBJ2-1, with D perhaps TRBD1 or TRBD2 (5 bases each). V was cut by 4 bases and J by 7 bases, with 14 bases left in between. Germline CDR1 is SGHTA and CDR2 is FQGNSA. The CDR3 runs to 14 residues. The chain's CDR3 is CASSSGQWGNEQFF. The CDR3 nucleotides read TGTGCCAGCAGCTCGGGCCAATGGGGGAATGAGCAGTTCTTC. The full variable domain, with the rest looked up from reference TRBV7-2 and TRBJ2-1, is GAGVSQSPSNKVTEKGKDVELRCDPISGHTALYWYRQSLGQGLEFLIYFQGNSAPDKSGLPSDRFSAERTGGSVSTLTIQRTQQEDSAVYLCASSSGQWGNEQFFGPGTRLTVL.

This clonotype was counted between two and nine times. V gene TRBV5-4 combines with J gene TRBJ1-1, with D tentatively TRBD1 (6 bases). The CDR3 totals 20 residues. Trimming shortened V by 4 bases and J by 7 bases, and 35 bases separated the two germline ends. CDR1 SGHNT and CDR2 YYREEE come from the germline V gene (reference sequence). The CDR3 sequence is CASSHPIDRQAAKQPYEAFF. The CDR3 nucleotides read TGTGCCAGCAGCCATCCGATAGACAGGCAAGCGGCGAAACAACCTTATGAAGCTTTCTTT.

The chain joins TRBV7-2 to TRBJ2-3, with a possible D match to TRBD1 (5 bases). V gave up 8 bases and J gave up 4 bases, with 7 bases separating them. Germline lookup yields CDR1 SGHTA and CDR2 FQGNSA. This CDR3 contains 11 residues. The CDR3 is CASGASDTQYF. In nucleotides, the CDR3 is TGTGCCAGCGGGGCCTCAGATACGCAGTATTTT. The full variable domain, in which reference TRBV7-2 and TRBJ2-3 provide the parts outside the CDR3, is GAGVSQSPSNKVTEKGKDVELRCDPISGHTALYWYRQSLGQGLEFLIYFQGNSAPDKSGLPSDRFSAERTGGSVSTLTIQRTQQEDSAVYLCASGASDTQYFGPGTRLTVL.

This clonotype has only a few counts. The chain carries TRBV7-9 and TRBJ1-3, with no clear D. The V and J ends lost 6 bases and 0 bases respectively, with 9 bases between them. This CDR3 has 14 amino acids. Germline-derived CDR1 and CDR2 are SEHNR and FQNEAQ (reference sequence). The CDR3: CASSQGFSGNTIYF. In DNA form, the CDR3 reads TGTGCCAGCAGTCAAGGGTTCTCTGGAAACACCATATATTTT.

The V gene is TRBV12-3 or TRBV12-4, the J gene TRBJ2-2; the D gene is possibly TRBD1 (5 bases). This CDR3 comprises 13 residues. V lost 3 bases, J lost 6 bases, and 8 bases lay in between. This CDR3 reads CASSFRGSGELFF. The DNA of the CDR3 is TGTGCCAGCAGTTTTAGGGGATCCGGGGAGCTGTTTTTT.

The rearrangement links TRBV28 to TRBJ2-5, with D perhaps assigned TRBD1 or TRBD2 (5 bases each). There are 15 residues in the CDR3. V was trimmed by 5 bases and J by 5 bases, leaving 18 bases between them. The germline V gene has CDR1 MDHEN and CDR2 SYDVKM. The CDR3 is CASSMSRDPGETQYF. In DNA form, the CDR3 reads TGTGCCAGCAGTATGAGCCGGGACCCTGGGGAGACCCAGTACTTC.

This clonotype has just a few counts. The chain carries TRBV27 and TRBJ2-2, with a weak D call TRBD2 (6 bases). Trimming removed 9 bases from V and 1 base from J, with 12 bases in between. In germline, CDR1 is MNHEY, CDR2 SMNVEV (reference sequence). This CDR3 spans 14 amino acids. The CDR3 nucleotides are TGTGCCAGTTCCAGGCGGGGGAACACCGGGGAGCTGTTTTTT. It translates to CASSRRGNTGELFF.

The V and J genes are TRBV6-2 or TRBV6-3 and TRBJ2-4; unclear D gene. CDR1 is MNHEY, CDR2 SVGEGT, per germline. The length of the CDR3 is 13 residues. The germline V and J ends were trimmed by 1 base and 3 bases, with 4 bases remaining between them. CDR3 nucleotides: TGTGCCAGCAGTTACTTAGTCAAAAACATTCAGTACTTC. This codes for CASSYLVKNIQYF.